This TCR beta chain is from a study of beta chain features in type 1 diabetes. The CDR3 consists of 15 residues. Germline CDR1 and CDR2: MNHEY and SVGAGI. The V and J ends lost 0 bases and 0 bases respectively, with 6 bases between them. Expressed TCRB transcripts were sequenced after all isolated RNA was converted to cDNA. Some clones are missing from TCRdb's copy, which holds only in-frame ones; the method was immunoSEQ multiplex PCR. The sample lists hundreds of thousands of clones; about 14% were seen once. This clone was observed a handful of times. J is TRBJ2-4 and V is TRBV6-5, with D unclear. The TCR was taken from a man aged 18 to 35 in good health. Input material: naive CD4+ T cells from blood. The CDR3 nucleotides are TGTGCCAGCAGTTACTCAAGTCTAGCCAAAAACATTCAGTACTTC. Residues: CASSYSSLAKNIQYF.